This T cell receptor (beta chain) was sequenced during a study of shared T cell receptors in the human thymus. J gave up 0 bases and V 3 bases, and 4 bases lay outside the gene matches. CDR1 is LGHNA and CDR2 is YNFKEQ in the germline V gene. The CDR3 runs to 15 residues. Some clones are missing from TCRdb's copy, which holds only in-frame ones; the method was immunoSEQ multiplex PCR. The profile covers under 700,000 clones, with around 82% appearing a single time and about 0.013% taken by the ten largest. This sample was also put to use in a study of human thymus T cells. This second study notes: Healthy Finnish infants undergoing corrective surgery for congenital heart defects were used as donors. Thymus specimens were resections from corrective heart surgery. Related research has reported that thymic repertoires overlap highly among unrelated individuals.

The specimen was thymocytes. This sequence originates from a boy under three years old with a congenital heart defect. V usage is TRBV4-2 and J usage is TRBJ2-7, with 8 bases that match TRBD2. The CDR3 is CASSHPGTSSYEQYF. In DNA, the CDR3 is TGTGCCAGCAGCCACCCCGGGACTAGCTCCTACGAGCAGTACTTC.